What follows are 22 T cell receptor beta chains derived from one specimen sequenced in a study of PD-L1 blockade in urothelial cancer (dated by TCRdb to 2017 to 2019). Libraries were constructed by the immunoSEQ multiplex PCR assay. The immuneACCESS repertoire file appears here via TCRdb, limited to in-frame rearrangements. These files lack a portion of the clones; in checked studies, under half of the deficit traces to unresolved V genes, and the cause of the others is not known. The sample table shows 29,000 or so clones, and 79% are seen once. Approximately 3.3% of the sample lies in the top ten. This sample's time point label indicates: peripheral blood 6 weeks after treatment start. The material sequenced was PBMCs, taken around atezolizumab (anti-PD-L1) treatment. The receptors derive from an older man with urothelial cancer.

The V and J genes are TRBV18 and TRBJ2-1, with 9 positions matching TRBD2. Trimming removed 0 bases from V and 1 base from J; junction bases left unmatched: 1. The CDR3 runs to 16 residues. CDR1 and CDR2 (germline): KGHSH, LQKENI. In nucleotides, the CDR3 is TGTGCCAGCTCACCACCTAGCGGGAGATCCTACAATGAGCAGTTCTTC. As protein: CASSPPSGRSYNEQFF. Combining the CDR3 with reference TRBV18 and TRBJ2-1 gives the whole variable domain NAGVMQNPRHLVRRRGQEARLRCSPMKGHSHVYWYRQLPEEGLKFMVYLQKENIIDESGMPKERFSAEFPKEGPSILRIQQVVRGDSAAYFCASSPPSGRSYNEQFFGPGTRLTVL.

The chain links TRBV10-3 to TRBJ1-2; a weak D match, TRBD1 (6 bases). The V end was cut by 6 bases, the J end by 3 bases, with 11 bases between. The CDR3 has 13 amino acids. Germline values: CDR1 ENHRY, CDR2 SYGVKD. The CDR3 DNA is TGTGCCATCAGGGACAGCTATGACTATGGCTACACCTTC. Protein product: CAIRDSYDYGYTF.

This chain joins TRBV18 and TRBJ2-7; possibly TRBD1 for D (5 bases). Trimming stripped 1 base from V and 5 bases from J, with 9 bases between. Germline loops: CDR1 KGHSH, CDR2 LQKENI. The CDR3 sequence is 13 residues long. In DNA, the CDR3 is TGTGCCAGCTCACCACAGGGGCCTAACGAGCAGTACTTC. This translates into CASSPQGPNEQYF. Full variable domain (rest looked up from reference TRBV18 and TRBJ2-7): NAGVMQNPRHLVRRRGQEARLRCSPMKGHSHVYWYRQLPEEGLKFMVYLQKENIIDESGMPKERFSAEFPKEGPSILRIQQVVRGDSAAYFCASSPQGPNEQYFGPGTRLTVT.

The genes are TRBV28 and TRBJ2-7, with D maybe TRBD2 (5 bases). Deletions cut 4 bases from V and 3 bases from J, with 10 bases between. Germline loops: CDR1 MDHEN, CDR2 SYDVKM. This CDR3 region has 13 residues. The CDR3 DNA follows: TGTGCCAGCAGTTCCGGACTGAACTACGAGCAGTACTTC. It codes for CASSSGLNYEQYF.

This clone was recorded a few times. This chain joins TRBV19 and TRBJ2-1, with 9 bases matching TRBD2. Germline V lookup: CDR1 LNHDA, CDR2 SQIVND (reference sequence). This CDR3 is built from 17 residues. V lost 2 bases to trimming and J lost 0 bases; unmatched junction nucleotides: 5. This CDR3 reads CASSIISGGLSYNEQFF. CDR3 sequence (DNA): TGTGCCAGTAGTATAATTAGCGGGGGCCTCTCCTACAATGAGCAGTTCTTC.

J is TRBJ2-1 and V is TRBV11-2; the D gene is possibly TRBD2 (5 bases). The V and J ends lost 0 bases and 7 bases respectively, with 10 bases between them. Looked up from germline, CDR1 is SGHAT and CDR2 is FQNNGV. The CDR3 runs 14 residues. The CDR3 DNA sequence: TGTGCCAGCAGCTTAGACGGGTCGGGAAATGAGCAGTTCTTC. Encoded protein: CASSLDGSGNEQFF.

This clone was detected a few times. V and J are TRBV4-1 and TRBJ2-1; 11 bases line up with TRBD2. Germline V gene data show CDR1 as MGHRA and CDR2 as YSYEKL. The CDR3 extends over 16 amino acids. With 3 bases clipped from V and 3 bases from J, the junction kept 4 bases outside the gene matches. CDR3 sequence: CASSQISGRGYNEQFF. DNA for the CDR3: TGCGCCAGCAGCCAGATTAGCGGGAGGGGCTACAATGAGCAGTTCTTC.

The CDR3 spells CASSIKPSGTYNEQFF. The CDR3 DNA is TGTGCCAGTAGTATAAAACCGAGCGGTACCTACAATGAGCAGTTCTTC. The chain has TRBV19 and TRBJ2-1; D may be TRBD2 (5 bases). The V gene lost 2 bases and the J gene lost 2 bases, with 13 bases spanning the gap. The CDR3 loop spans 16 amino acids. Germline V CDR1 and CDR2: LNHDA, SQIVND (reference sequence).

This clone showed up just a few times. The CDR3 nucleotides are TGTGCCATCAGTGATATAACAGAAGCTAACTATGGCTACACCTTC. Translated: CAISDITEANYGYTF. This chain connects TRBV10-3 to TRBJ1-2; D unresolved. CDR3 size: 15 residues. Looked up from germline, CDR1 is ENHRY and CDR2 is SYGVKD. Trimming took off 3 bases at V and 0 bases at J, with 11 bases between the two ends.

The V and J genes are TRBV7-7 and TRBJ2-1; tentative D call: TRBD2 (6 bases). V lost 5 bases and J lost 6, with 14 bases in between. Per the germline V gene, CDR1 is SSHAT and CDR2 is FNYEAQ (reference sequence). This CDR3 is built from 14 residues. The CDR3 reads CASSPSRGGNEQFF. CDR3 nucleotides: TGTGCCAGCAGCCCAAGTCGGGGAGGCAATGAGCAGTTCTTC. The complete variable domain, with remaining parts taken from reference TRBV7-7 and TRBJ2-1, reads GAGVSQSPRYKVTKRGQDVTLRCDPISSHATLYWYQQALGQGPEFLTYFNYEAQPDKSGLPSDRFSAERPEGSISTLTIQRTEQRDSAMYRCASSPSRGGNEQFFGPGTRLTVL.

The CDR3 region has the DNA TGTGCCAGCAGCCAAGATCGACAGCGGGGGGGCTACGAGCAGTACTTC. It codes for CASSQDRQRGGYEQYF. This chain joins TRBV4-2 and TRBJ2-7; the match to TRBD2 covers 10 bases. After removal of 0 bases from V and 3 bases from J, the junction contained 5 bases not matched to a gene. Germline V gene sequence: CDR1 LGHNA, CDR2 YNFKEQ. CDR3 length equals 16 residues.

This clone appeared once. J is TRBJ2-5 and V is TRBV13, with D possibly matching TRBD2 (6 bases). V was cut by 5 bases and J by 9 bases, with 22 bases left in between. The CDR3 runs 15 residues. In germline, CDR1 is PRHDT, CDR2 FYEKMQ (reference sequence). The DNA of the CDR3 is TGTGCCAGCAGCACGAAACTCAGGACTGGCGGGGCCCAGTACTTC. Protein sequence: CASSTKLRTGGAQYF. The full variable domain, completed using reference TRBV13 and TRBJ2-5, is AAGVIQSPRHLIKEKRETATLKCYPIPRHDTVYWYQQGPGQDPQFLISFYEKMQSDKGSIPDRFSAQQFSDYHSELNMSSLELGDSALYFCASSTKLRTGGAQYFGPGTRLLVL.

The CDR3 sequence: CASSWLTGGTYEQYF. CDR3 sequence (DNA): TGTGCCAGCAGCTGGCTGACAGGGGGGACCTACGAGCAGTACTTC. The V call is TRBV7-2, the J call TRBJ2-7; 9 bases match TRBD1. The CDR3 consists of 15 residues. Germline CDR1 reads SGHTA; CDR2 reads FQGNSA. Trimming took 4 bases from V and 2 from J; bases not matched to a gene: 6.

The J gene is TRBJ1-1, the V gene TRBV18; D gene unclear. CDR1 and CDR2 from the germline V gene are KGHSH and LQKENI. The germline V and J ends were trimmed by 3 bases and 3 bases, with 8 bases remaining between them. This CDR3 comprises 13 residues. CDR3 DNA: TGTGCCAGCTCACCTGATCAGGACACTGAAGCTTTCTTT. It is translated as CASSPDQDTEAFF.

The rearrangement uses TRBV7-2 and TRBJ2-2; perhaps TRBD1 as D (6 bases). The CDR3 has 15 residues. Trimming took off 6 bases at V and 0 bases at J, with 11 bases between the two ends. Germline V gene lookup returns CDR1 SGHTA and CDR2 FQGNSA. CDR3 protein: CASSPQGPNTGELFF. The CDR3 bases are TGTGCCAGCAGTCCACAGGGACCGAACACCGGGGAGCTGTTTTTT.

Regarding this clone: The germline gene is not matched at one end of the junction; a read error may be the cause. The genes are TRBV4-1 and TRBJ2-1; 9 bases are a match to TRBD2. Germline values: CDR1 MGHRA, CDR2 YSYEKL. The CDR3 totals 15 residues. DNA of the CDR3: TGCGCCAGCAGCCAAGATCAGATCCGAGCGGGGGGCAGTGTCTTC. This encodes CASSQDQIRAGGSVF.

This sequence joins TRBV4-2 and TRBJ1-2; D is undetermined. The CDR3 covers 14 residues. Germline CDR1 reads LGHNA; CDR2 reads YNFKEQ. V lost 0 bases, J lost 8 bases, and 13 bases lay in between. CDR3 amino acids: CASSQDLRVGGYTF. The CDR3 DNA reads TGTGCCAGCAGCCAAGATCTACGGGTCGGAGGCTACACCTTC.

The J gene is TRBJ1-3, the V gene TRBV4-2; TRBD1 matches 7 bases. CDR1 and CDR2 (germline): LGHNA, YNFKEQ. With V trimmed by 3 bases and J by 0 bases, 5 bases remained unmatched. This CDR3 comprises 16 residues. CDR3 protein: CASSQPRTGSGNTIYF. In DNA form, the CDR3 reads TGTGCCAGCAGCCAGCCGAGGACAGGCTCTGGAAACACCATATATTTT.

The rearrangement uses TRBV12-5 and TRBJ1-5; TRBD1 might be the D (6 bases). The V gene's germline CDR1 is LGHNT and CDR2 FRNRAP. The V and J ends lost 3 bases and 7 bases respectively, with 13 bases between them. There are 14 residues in the CDR3. Here the CDR3 reads CASGFLTGEQPQHF. The CDR3 region has the DNA TGTGCTAGTGGTTTCCTGACAGGAGAGCAGCCCCAGCATTTT.

The CDR3 DNA follows: TGTGCCAGCAGCTTCACGGAGAATCAGCCCCAGCATTTT. It translates to CASSFTENQPQHF. J is TRBJ1-5 and V is TRBV7-9; no clear D gene. CDR3 length: 13 amino acids. CDR1 is SEHNR, CDR2 FQNEAQ, per germline (reference sequence). V lost 3 bases, J lost 4 bases, and 7 bases lay in between.

Written as DNA, the CDR3 is TGTGCCAGCTCTCCGACTAGCGGGGGGCTTTACAATGAGCAGTTCTTC. It specifies CASSPTSGGLYNEQFF. The J gene is TRBJ2-1, the V gene TRBV18; 13 bases fit TRBD2. Germline values: CDR1 KGHSH, CDR2 LQKENI. This CDR3 is built from 16 residues. J gave up 4 bases and V 6 bases, and 6 bases lay outside the gene matches. Together with reference TRBV18 and TRBJ2-1, the CDR3 gives the full variable domain: NAGVMQNPRHLVRRRGQEARLRCSPMKGHSHVYWYRQLPEEGLKFMVYLQKENIIDESGMPKERFSAEFPKEGPSILRIQQVVRGDSAAYFCASSPTSGGLYNEQFFGPGTRLTVL.

The chain is built from TRBV27 and TRBJ2-5; 9 bases are a match to TRBD2. CDR3 length: 17 amino acids. Germline loops: CDR1 MNHEY, CDR2 SMNVEV (reference sequence). Losses at the gene ends were 0 bases for V and 1 base for J; bases not matched to a gene: 6. The CDR3 DNA sequence: TGTGCCAGCAGTTTATCGGCCCCTAGCGGGGCCCAAGAGACCCAGTACTTC. This gives the protein CASSLSAPSGAQETQYF.